The subject of this entry is one T cell receptor beta chain. Repertoires were generated with immunoSEQ multiplex PCR, while TCRdb's copy carries only in-frame clones and drops some. The sample consists of about 54,000 clones, 70% to 90% of them appearing once. V was cut by 0 bases and J by 4 bases, with 12 bases left in between. In germline, CDR1 is MNHEY, CDR2 SVGAGI. The CDR3 spans 15 residues. The data originate from a study of a mutant IDH1 vaccine in newly diagnosed glioma. Study information: Patients arrived already treated with radiotherapy, temozolomide, or both, most having had both.

Time point denoted: baseline, week 1 (first vaccination visit). Treatment in this sample: pre-vaccination baseline after standard-of-care therapy. The sequenced sample was PBMCs, obtained from a glioma patient treated with radiotherapy, temozolomide or both. The chain employs TRBV6-5 and TRBJ1-2; D gene uncertain. This receptor was identified in a man between 18 and 35 years old with glioma. The DNA for the CDR3 is TGTGCCAGCAGTTACTCGATTATCAGTACCTATGGCTACACCTTC. This gives the protein CASSYSIISTYGYTF.